The clone carrying this T cell receptor beta chain was counted a few times. This entry comes from a study of T cell clones after liver transplantation. Study in general: In this trial, immunosuppression withdrawal was attempted within 2 years of liver transplant. Pre-transplant mixed lymphocyte reactions yielded third-party-reactive TCRbeta sequences as comparators for graft-donor-reactive sequences.

Sequencing was performed with immunoSEQ multiplex PCR; in TCRdb, only in-frame clones are kept and a portion is missing. The data hold some 80,000 clones, with around 84% observed a single time. Germline V CDR1 and CDR2: SEHNR, FQNEAQ (reference sequence). Losses at the gene ends were 5 bases for V and 0 bases for J; bases not matched to a gene: 4. CDR3 length: 15 amino acids. The genes are TRBV7-9 and TRBJ2-1, with 7 bases aligning to TRBD2. The sequencing used CD4+ T cells from blood, collected around 50 months after liver transplant. The receptor's source is a human patient who received a liver transplant. The graft donor may account for some of the T cells. The CDR3 DNA is TGTGCCAGCAGCCCCCAGCGGGGCTCCTACAATGAGCAGTTCTTC. Its protein is CASSPQRGSYNEQFF.